This T cell receptor (beta chain) was identified during a study of post-analysis software for immune sequencing data. Turning to this clonotype: Its antigen is currently unknown.

Trimming took 1 base from V and 5 from J; bases not matched to a gene: 4. This CDR3 is 15 amino acids long. Per the germline V gene, CDR1 is SGHRS and CDR2 is YFSETQ. The TCR beta cDNA libraries contained unique molecular identifiers. TCRdb reanalysed the PCR reads using MiXCR and keeps one entry per CDR3 protein. There are around 200,000 distinct CDR3 sequences in the sample; over 25% occur only once, and 3% to 3.5% lies in the top ten. Whole-study results and caveats: The study found TRBV5-6, TRBV5-1 and TRBV20-1 among five or six TRBV segments more frequent in patients than controls. Normalized Chao1 diversity was significantly reduced in patients versus controls.

The clonotype originates from a girl aged 2-17 years with multiple sclerosis. What was sequenced was blood. V is TRBV5-1 and J is TRBJ1-4; 8 bases align to TRBD1. CDR3 residues: CASSLPGTGNEKLFF. The DNA for the CDR3 is TGCGCCAGCAGCTTGCCAGGGACAGGCAATGAAAAACTGTTTTTT.